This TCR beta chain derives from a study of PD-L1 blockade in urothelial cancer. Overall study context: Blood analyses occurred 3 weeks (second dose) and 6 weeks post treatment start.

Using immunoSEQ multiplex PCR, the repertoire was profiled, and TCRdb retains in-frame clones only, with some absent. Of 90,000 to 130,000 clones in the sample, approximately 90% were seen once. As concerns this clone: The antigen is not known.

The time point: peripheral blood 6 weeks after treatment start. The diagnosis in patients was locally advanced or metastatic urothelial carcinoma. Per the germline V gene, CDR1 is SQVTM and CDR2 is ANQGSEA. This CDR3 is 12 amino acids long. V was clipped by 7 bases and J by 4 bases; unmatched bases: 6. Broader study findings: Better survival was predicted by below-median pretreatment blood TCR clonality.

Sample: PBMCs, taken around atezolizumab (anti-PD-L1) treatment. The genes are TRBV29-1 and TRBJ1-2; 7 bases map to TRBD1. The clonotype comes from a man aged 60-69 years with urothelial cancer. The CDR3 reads CSGGQVAYGYTF. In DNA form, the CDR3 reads TGCAGCGGTGGACAGGTAGCCTATGGCTACACCTTC.